These 21 T cell receptor beta chains were sequenced from one sample in a study of technical replicates of blood from a handful of donors. Data came from immunoSEQ multiplex PCR; TCRdb stores just in-frame clones and leaves some out. In the table there are approximately 82,000 clones, 85% to 95% of which are singletons. Sequenced material: T cells isolated from PBMCs. The receptors were gathered from a human donor in good health.

The rearrangement uses TRBV28 and TRBJ2-1; TRBD2 aligns across 11 bases. Looked up from germline, CDR1 is MDHEN and CDR2 is SYDVKM. V gave up 3 bases and J gave up 6 bases; unmatched junction bases: 10. The CDR3 is made up of 17 amino acids. CDR3 nucleotide sequence: TGTGCCAGCAGTTTTTATGGTAGCGGGAGGGGGGGCAATGAGCAGTTCTTC. Its protein is CASSFYGSGRGGNEQFF.

This clone was detected only once. This chain connects TRBV11-2 to TRBJ2-5; 7 positions match TRBD1. The assigned J gene may be wrong: the sequence end matches TRBJ2-7 better. Germline V lookup: CDR1 SGHAT, CDR2 FQNNGV. The CDR3 is made up of 15 amino acids. CDR3 amino acids: CASSQIQGTPYEQYF. DNA of the CDR3: TGTGCCAGCAGCCAGATACAGGGGACCCCCTACGAGCAGTACTTC.

The chain is built from TRBV11-1 and TRBJ2-1, with TRBD2 matching over 7 bases. The V segment lost 0 bases and the J segment 7 bases; nucleotides outside the gene matches: 0. The CDR3 runs to 13 residues. The V gene's germline CDR1 is SGHAT and CDR2 FQDESV (reference sequence). CDR3 residues: CASSLARENEQFF. CDR3 nucleotides: TGTGCCAGCAGCTTAGCGCGGGAGAATGAGCAGTTCTTC. The full variable domain, with the rest looked up from reference TRBV11-1 and TRBJ2-1, is EAEVAQSPRYKITEKSQAVAFWCDPISGHATLYWYRQILGQGPELLVQFQDESVVDDSQLPKDRFSAERLKGVDSTLKIQPAELGDSAMYLCASSLARENEQFFGPGTRLTVL.

The chain is built from TRBV2 and TRBJ2-3; TRBD2 aligns across 7 bases. The CDR3 runs 11 residues. The V gene's germline CDR1 is SNHLY and CDR2 FYNNEI. Germline trimming cut 1 base from V and 14 bases from J; bases unmatched to any gene: 3. The CDR3, as DNA: TGTGCCAGCAGTGAAGAGGGGAGGGGGTATTTT. Amino acids: CASSEEGRGYF.

The chain has TRBV29-1 and TRBJ1-2, with D perhaps matching TRBD1 (6 bases). Germline CDR1 SQVTM, CDR2 ANQGSEA. Between the trimmed V and J ends, which lost 4 bases and 0 bases, there was a span of 21 bases. The CDR3 covers 17 residues. The chain's CDR3 is CSVAGGPNRTTNYGYTF. The CDR3 DNA is TGCAGCGTTGCGGGGGGCCCGAACCGGACAACTAACTATGGCTACACCTTC.

This chain uses TRBV6-1 with TRBJ1-3, with D possibly matching TRBD1 (6 bases). V lost 1 base and J lost 9, with 16 bases in between. This CDR3 spans 15 amino acids. Germline V gene sequence: CDR1 MNHNS, CDR2 SASEGT. In nucleotides, the CDR3 is TGTGCCAGCAGTGAAGGACGACAGGTCGTCGTCACCATATATTTT. Its protein product is CASSEGRQVVVTIYF.

The chain carries TRBV28 and TRBJ2-7; a weak D match, TRBD1 (7 bases). V gave up 2 bases and J gave up 2 bases, with 10 bases separating them. The CDR3 is 14 residues long. Per germline, CDR1 MDHEN and CDR2 SYDVKM. The CDR3 sequence: CASSLGGTAYEQYF. Written as DNA, the CDR3 is TGTGCCAGCAGTTTAGGCGGGACAGCCTACGAGCAGTACTTC.

V gene TRBV15 combines with J gene TRBJ2-1; the D gene is possibly TRBD2 (6 bases). The CDR3 has 15 amino acids. Germline V gene data show CDR1 as LNHNV and CDR2 as YYDKDF (reference sequence). V dropped 3 bases and J dropped 0 bases, with 9 bases sitting between them. CDR3 residues: CATSRSGGSYNEQFF. The CDR3 DNA is TGTGCCACCAGCAGGTCCGGGGGCTCCTACAATGAGCAGTTCTTC.

The V and J genes are TRBV5-6 and TRBJ2-7, with 7 bases fitting TRBD1. V shed 0 bases, J shed 6 bases, and the junction held 3 bases outside the gene matches. This CDR3 comprises 13 residues. Germline assignment: CDR1 SGHDT and CDR2 YYEEEE. CDR3 sequence reads: CASSLADRTEQYF. DNA of the CDR3: TGTGCCAGCAGCTTGGCGGACAGGACCGAGCAGTACTTC.

The chain carries TRBV6-6 and TRBJ1-4; maybe TRBD1 (5 bases). Per germline, CDR1 MNHNY and CDR2 SVGAGI (reference sequence). The CDR3 sequence is 14 residues long. Deletions cut 5 bases from V and 6 bases from J, with 13 bases between. CDR3 protein: CASSGRGADEKLFF. The CDR3 region has the DNA TGTGCCAGCAGTGGGAGGGGCGCGGATGAAAAACTGTTTTTT.

This chain connects TRBV11-2 to TRBJ1-1, with D unclear. CDR1 and CDR2 from the germline V gene are SGHAT and FQNNGV. V was clipped by 2 bases and J by 6 bases, with 10 bases between them. The CDR3 is made up of 13 amino acids. Here the CDR3 DNA reads TGTGCCAGCAGCTTAATATTGGAGTCTGAAGCTTTCTTT. Protein product: CASSLILESEAFF.

The chain has TRBV29-1 and TRBJ2-7; the D gene is possibly TRBD1 (5 bases). This CDR3 comprises 13 residues. Per germline, CDR1 SQVTM and CDR2 ANQGSEA. With 3 bases removed from V and 0 bases from J, the gap between germline ends came to 9 bases. CDR3 sequence: CSVETDSSYEQYF. The DNA for the CDR3 is TGCAGCGTTGAGACAGATTCCTCCTACGAGCAGTACTTC.

J is TRBJ1-5 and V is TRBV28, with D perhaps matching TRBD1 (5 bases). Trimming cost V 5 bases and J 0 bases, with 14 bases left between them. CDR1 is MDHEN and CDR2 is SYDVKM in the germline V gene. CDR3 length equals 16 residues. This chain's CDR3 is CASSPKTDFSNQPQHF. The CDR3 DNA sequence: TGTGCCAGCAGTCCGAAGACAGATTTTAGCAATCAGCCCCAGCATTTT.

The genes are TRBV7-9 and TRBJ1-1, with D perhaps TRBD1 (6 bases). Germline V gene lookup returns CDR1 SEHNR and CDR2 FQNEAQ (reference sequence). The CDR3 totals 12 residues. Deletions cut 7 bases from V and 8 bases from J, with 14 bases between. The CDR3 DNA follows: TGTGCCAGCACCGAGACAGGCCAGGAAGCTTTCTTT. Amino acid sequence: CASTETGQEAFF.

The rearrangement uses TRBV7-8 and TRBJ1-6; D is perhaps TRBD1 (5 bases). This CDR3 has 15 residues. Looked up from germline, CDR1 is SGHVS and CDR2 is FQNEAQ. The V end was cut by 6 bases, the J end by 10 bases, with 19 bases between. The CDR3 region is CASSPWGVVTSPLHF. As DNA, the CDR3 is TGTGCCAGCAGTCCCTGGGGGGTGGTGACCTCACCCCTCCACTTT.

This clone was observed a single time. The V call is TRBV19, the J call TRBJ1-4; D not resolved. Trimming removed 7 bases from V and 5 bases from J, with 14 bases in between. The CDR3 extends over 14 amino acids. CDR1 LNHDA and CDR2 SQIVND come from the germline V gene (reference sequence). The CDR3 DNA is TGTGCCAGTAATCAGTGGTTGGAGAATGAAAAACTGTTTTTT. Amino acid sequence: CASNQWLENEKLFF.

The chain joins TRBV7-3 to TRBJ1-1, with 9 nucleotides matching TRBD1. This CDR3 is 14 amino acids long. CDR1 and CDR2 (germline): SGHTA, FQGTGA. The ends lost 2 bases at V and 4 bases at J; junction bases unmatched: 2. For the CDR3, the DNA is TGTGCCAGCAGCTTAGGGACAGGGAGCACTGAAGCTTTCTTT. Its translation: CASSLGTGSTEAFF.

This clone was counted a single time. The chain carries TRBV10-3 and TRBJ2-3, with 8 nucleotides matching TRBD1. The CDR3 length is 14 residues. The V segment lost 8 bases and the J segment 3 bases; nucleotides outside the gene matches: 7. Germline CDR1 reads ENHRY; CDR2 reads SYGVKD. DNA of the CDR3: TGTGCCATCGCAACAGGGGGTGGAACAGATACGCAGTATTTT. Translation: CAIATGGGTDTQYF.

This clone was counted at least ten times. The rearrangement joins TRBV13 to TRBJ1-6; D is possibly TRBD1 (6 bases). Germline-derived CDR1 and CDR2 are PRHDT and FYEKMQ (reference sequence). The V and J ends lost 6 bases and 2 bases respectively, with 14 bases between them. There are 16 residues in the CDR3. The CDR3 sequence is CASSLQGSTYNSPLHF. The CDR3 DNA reads TGTGCCAGCAGTTTACAGGGATCTACCTATAATTCACCCCTCCACTTT.

V usage is TRBV15 and J usage is TRBJ2-1, with 9 positions matching TRBD1. The germline CDR1 and CDR2 sequences are LNHNV and YYDKDF (reference sequence). This CDR3 has 17 amino acids. With V trimmed by 3 bases and J by 5 bases, 11 bases remained unmatched. This CDR3 reads CATSRTPGQGTHNEQFF. The CDR3 DNA reads as TGTGCCACCAGCAGGACCCCGGGACAGGGCACCCACAATGAGCAGTTCTTC.

The DNA of the CDR3 is TGTGCCAGCAGCTGGGGCACAGGGGACTACGAGCAGTACTTC. Protein: CASSWGTGDYEQYF. J is TRBJ2-7 and V is TRBV5-6, with 7 bases identical to TRBD1. Losses at the gene ends were 3 bases for V and 3 bases for J; bases not matched to a gene: 6. CDR3 length equals 14 residues. Germline V gene lookup returns CDR1 SGHDT and CDR2 YYEEEE.